Listed below are T cell receptor beta chains from one sample, sequenced in a study of regulatory T cells in long-lasting Graves disease. A single record per CDR3 protein comes from TCRdb applying MiXCR to the multiplex PCR reads. The sample shows approximately 210,000 distinct CDR3 sequences, around 16% of them seen only once. This specimen consisted of peripheral blood mononuclear cells (PBMCs), obtained at new diagnosis, from a patient treated with antithyroid drugs. The source is a female donor with Graves disease. CDR3s include the opening cysteine and the closing phenylalanine or tryptophan. The D gene is left open where the match is weak. Clone sizes are given selectively: once, few, many, or a class where the clone is expanded.

>many|TRBV20-1|.|TRBJ2-1
TGCAGTGCTATATACAATGAGCAGTTCTTC
CSAIYNEQFF
>many|TRBV11-3|.|TRBJ2-1
TGTGCCAGCAGCTCTCAAGGCTGGAGCTCCTACAATGAGCAGTTCTTC
CASSSQGWSSYNEQFF
>many|TRBV18|.|TRBJ2-5
TGTGCCAGCTCCCCTATCGGTAGCGGTCAAGAGACCCAGTACTTC
CASSPIGSGQETQYF
>many|TRBV12-3/TRBV12-4|TRBD1|TRBJ2-1
TGTGCCAGCAGGGACTTGCGGACAGGGGGAAACAATGAGCAGTTCTTC
CASRDLRTGGNNEQFF
>many|TRBV7-2|.|TRBJ2-2
TGTGCCAGCAGCTTAGTCCGTACCGGGGAGCTGTTTTTT
CASSLVRTGELFF
>many|TRBV19|.|TRBJ2-1
TGTGCCAGTAGTATGTTGGACAGAGACTACAATGAGCAGTTCTTC
CASSMLDRDYNEQFF
>many|TRBV19|.|TRBJ2-7
TGTGCCAGTAGTCCTGACACCCTGGGCTACGAGCAGTACTTC
CASSPDTLGYEQYF
>many|TRBV15|.|TRBJ1-1
TGTGCCACCAGCAGAGTGAGGTATAGGAGGGACCCTTGGGCTGAAGCTTTCTTT
CATSRVRYRRDPWAEAFF
>many|TRBV30|TRBD2|TRBJ2-5
TGTGCCTGGAGTGCCAGCGGGAGGGGAGAGACCCAGTACTTC
CAWSASGRGETQYF
>many|TRBV24-1|TRBD2|TRBJ2-5
TGTGCCACAGGGGGGGCTAGCGGGATTCCTGCCCCCTTGGGGACCCAGTACTTC
CATGGASGIPAPLGTQYF
>few|TRBV7-2|.|TRBJ2-2
TGTGCCAGCAGCCCAAGAACTGGGAAGCTGTTTTTT
CASSPRTGKLFF
>.|TRBV12-3/TRBV12-4|.|TRBJ1-1
TGTGCCAGCAGCTACGGGACACAGAACACTGAAGCTTTCTTT
CASSYGTQNTEAFF
>few|TRBV19|.|TRBJ1-4
TGTGCCAGTAGTTTTGGTCGGCGACACTCTAATGAAAAACTGTTTTTT
CASSFGRRHSNEKLFF
>many|TRBV5-1|.|TRBJ2-3
TGCGCCAGCACGGTAGGCTCCCCCACAGATACGCAGTATTTT
CASTVGSPTDTQYF
>many|TRBV27|.|TRBJ1-2
TGTGCCAGCAGTTTAGGCGTCCAGGTGAGGGGTTGCACCTTC
CASSLGVQVRGCTF
>many|TRBV3-2|.|TRBJ1-5
TGTGCCGGCACCATCAAACAGGGGGCCAGCAATCAGCCCCAGCATTTT
CAGTIKQGASNQPQHF
>many|TRBV5-4|TRBD1|TRBJ1-5
TGTGCCCGGTTCGAAGGGGACAGGGGAAATCAGCCCCAGCATTTT
CARFEGDRGNQPQHF
>many|TRBV29-1|TRBD2|TRBJ2-1
TGCAGCGTTGCGCCTAGCGGGACGAGCTCCTACAATGAGCAGTTCTTC
CSVAPSGTSSYNEQFF
>many|TRBV7-3|TRBD1|TRBJ2-2
TGTGCCAGCAGCAAAACAGGGGGCTCACGCGTGATCGGGGAGCTGTTTTTT
CASSKTGGSRVIGELFF
>many|TRBV19|TRBD2|TRBJ2-1
TGTGCCAGTACCGGGACTAGCGGCCTAGCTGGGGCCTACAATGAGCAGTTCTTC
CASTGTSGLAGAYNEQFF
>many|TRBV2|.|TRBJ1-1
TGTGCCAGAGGGGGAGCGCCGATGAACACTGAAGCTTTCTTT
CARGGAPMNTEAFF
>many|TRBV2|.|TRBJ1-1
TGTGCCAGCAGTCTGGACAGAGTGAACACTGAAGCTTTCTTT
CASSLDRVNTEAFF
>many|TRBV11-2|.|TRBJ2-1
TGTGCCAGCAGCTTAGATGCTAGTGAGCAGTTCTTC
CASSLDASEQFF
>.|TRBV18|.|TRBJ2-3
TGTGCCAGCTCGTCAAGAGGGGGGGGACAAGGTACGCAGTATTTT
CASSSRGGGQGTQYF
>few|TRBV24-1|.|TRBJ2-4
TGTGCCACCGGAGGATCGGGAGCCGTTACAGGTAACATTCAGTACTTC
CATGGSGAVTGNIQYF
>many|TRBV28|.|TRBJ2-7
TGTGCCAGCAACCGTCCCGGGACAAGTGCCTCCTACGAGCAGTACTTC
CASNRPGTSASYEQYF
>few|TRBV28|.|TRBJ1-5
TGTGCCAGCAGTTTACCCCGGGGCAGCCTGACAACTCAGCCCCAGCATTTT
CASSLPRGSLTTQPQHF
>many|TRBV6-1|TRBD2|TRBJ2-1
TGTGCCAGCAGGGGGGGGACTAGCTCCTACAATGAGCAGTTCTTC
CASRGGTSSYNEQFF
>many|TRBV20-1|TRBD1|TRBJ1-2
TGCAGTGCTAGGTTGTCGACAGGGGATGGCTACACCTTC
CSARLSTGDGYTF
>many|TRBV6-2/TRBV6-3|TRBD2|TRBJ2-1
TGTGCCAGCAGCCCCGGGACTAGCGGGAGTAATGAGCAGTTCTTC
CASSPGTSGSNEQFF
>many|TRBV25-1|.|TRBJ2-7
TGTGCCAGCAGTGAAACGACGGCCCCATCCAGGGAGCAGTACTTC
CASSETTAPSREQYF
>many|TRBV7-3|TRBD2|TRBJ2-3
TGTGCCAGCAGCTTACTCGCGGGAGGGGTAGATACGCAGTATTTT
CASSLLAGGVDTQYF
>many|TRBV20-1|.|TRBJ1-4
TGCAGTGCTGGAAAAGTGACAGAGCCGCGAGAAAAACTGTTTTTT
CSAGKVTEPREKLFF
>.|TRBV4-2|.|TRBJ1-2
TGTGCCAGCAGCCAAGTACTGGGGGCAGACTATGGCTACACCTTC
CASSQVLGADYGYTF
>many|TRBV6-1|TRBD1|TRBJ1-1
TGTGCCAGCAGTAGAGGGACAGGGGCCACTGAAGCTTTCTTT
CASSRGTGATEAFF
>many|TRBV28|.|TRBJ2-5
TGTGCCAGCAGTTTAAGGGGGGCCAGGGGGGAGACCCAGTACTTC
CASSLRGARGETQYF
>many|TRBV11-1|TRBD2|TRBJ2-7
TGTGCCAGCAGCCTGACTAGCGGGAATTCCTACGAGCAGTACTTC
CASSLTSGNSYEQYF
>few|TRBV24-1|.|TRBJ2-3
TGTGCCACCAGCACAGATACGCAGTATTTT
CATSTDTQYF
>.|TRBV7-3|.|TRBJ2-5
TGTGCCAGCAGCACCGAAAGGGGGGAGACCCAGTACTTC
CASSTERGETQYF
>many|TRBV24-1|.|TRBJ2-5
TGTGCCACCAGTGAACCCACCCCGGGGGACCAAGAGACCCAGTACTTC
CATSEPTPGDQETQYF
>.|TRBV6-4|TRBD2|TRBJ2-1
TGTGCCAGCAGCGACACCTTAAGGCGGGAGCTAAACAATGAGCAGTTCTTC
CASSDTLRRELNNEQFF
>many|TRBV30|.|TRBJ1-5
TGTGCCTGGAGTACCAGGGGCCAGCCCCAGCATTTT
CAWSTRGQPQHF